This is a list of T cell receptor beta chains from one sample in a study of cytomegalovirus exposure and HLA in healthy donors. Only in-frame clones appear in the TCRdb table, and some are missing; sequencing was by immunoSEQ multiplex PCR. In the table there are some 120,000 clones, roughly 89% of which are singletons. Sequenced input: PBMCs. The receptors derive from a man aged 25 to 45 in good health and CMV-seronegative. Each CDR3 is given with its conserved first and last residue. The D gene is left open where the match is weak. Not all rows give a size; the values are once, few, many and, for expanded clones, a class.

d_gene	abundance	len	v_gene	j_gene	CDR3nt	CDR3aa
NA	NA	13	TRBV15	TRBJ2-2	TGTGCCACAGGGCTGCTGGGGAGCGGGGAGCTGTTTTTT	CATGLLGSGELFF
NA	NA	16	TRBV9	TRBJ2-1	TGTGCCAGCAGCGTGATTTCGGGTGGGCGGGGTGATGAGCAGTTCTTC	CASSVISGGRGDEQFF
NA	NA	12	TRBV6-5	TRBJ1-2	TGTGCCAGCATCGGAGGGGACTATGGCTACACCTTC	CASIGGDYGYTF
NA	NA	15	TRBV5-6	TRBJ1-2	TGTGCCAGCAGCTTGGTGGCAGGGGATCGCTATGGCTACACCTTC	CASSLVAGDRYGYTF
NA	NA	12	TRBV11-2	TRBJ1-1	TGTGCCAGCAGCTTGGAGAGGGTTGAAGCTTTCTTT	CASSLERVEAFF
TRBD1	NA	14	TRBV2	TRBJ1-4	TGTGCCAGCAGGGACGGGACAGGGCTTGAAAAACTGTTTTTT	CASRDGTGLEKLFF
TRBD1	NA	15	TRBV2	TRBJ1-5	TGTGCCAGCACTTTGGACAGGGGCCAATATCAGCCCCAGCATTTT	CASTLDRGQYQPQHF
TRBD1	NA	15	TRBV19	TRBJ2-5	TGTGCCAGTAGTATAGAAGGGACAGGGTTGGAGACCCAGTACTTC	CASSIEGTGLETQYF
TRBD2	NA	15	TRBV11-2	TRBJ2-1	TGTGCCAGCAGTCAGGGACTAGCGGGTGACAATGAGCAGTTCTTC	CASSQGLAGDNEQFF
NA	NA	14	TRBV6-1	TRBJ2-3	TGTGCCAGCACCGAAAGGCGCCAGCGCGATACGCAGTATTTT	CASTERRQRDTQYF
NA	NA	14	TRBV7-2	TRBJ2-2	TGTGCCAGCAGCCTATATTTCACCACCGGGGAGCTGTTTTTT	CASSLYFTTGELFF
TRBD1	once	15	TRBV25-1	TRBJ2-1	TGTGCCAGCAGTGAAAGACAGGGTCCCTACAATGAGCAGTTCTTC	CASSERQGPYNEQFF
NA	once	13	TRBV7-9	TRBJ2-7	TGTGCCAGCAGCCAGGACAGTTCCTACGAGCAGTACTTC	CASSQDSSYEQYF
TRBD2	NA	15	TRBV5-4	TRBJ2-7	TGTGCCAGCAGCTCGGCTAGCGGGGACCTCTCCGAGCAGTACTTC	CASSSASGDLSEQYF
TRBD1	NA	17	TRBV13	TRBJ1-6	TGTGCCAGCAGCTTAGGGGACAGGGCCTTGGGGGATTCACCCCTCCACTTT	CASSLGDRALGDSPLHF
TRBD2	NA	15	TRBV29-1	TRBJ2-1	TGCAGCGTTACTAGCGGGGGGGAAACCTACAATGAGCAGTTCTTC	CSVTSGGETYNEQFF
TRBD2	NA	15	TRBV19	TRBJ2-3	TGTGCCAGTAGTATTAGGATAGCGGGGGGACCTACGCAGTATTTT	CASSIRIAGGPTQYF
NA	NA	14	TRBV2	TRBJ2-7	TGTGCCAGCACCCGAGGGGGGGGTTCCTACGAGCAGTACTTC	CASTRGGGSYEQYF
NA	NA	13	TRBV19	TRBJ1-4	TGTGCCAGTAGTACCCCTGACAGGGAAAAACTGTTTTTT	CASSTPDREKLFF
TRBD1	NA	15	TRBV18	TRBJ1-2	TGTGCCAGCTCCCTTTGGGACAGTCAATGGGATGGCTACACCTTC	CASSLWDSQWDGYTF
NA	NA	10	TRBV20-1	TRBJ1-2	TGCAGTGCTGCCCGGGATGGCTACACCTTC	CSAARDGYTF
NA	NA	15	TRBV19	TRBJ2-3	TGTGCCAGTAGTATTAGCGTACTAAGCACAGATACGCAGTATTTT	CASSISVLSTDTQYF
TRBD2	NA	15	TRBV27	TRBJ2-3	TGTGCCAGCAGTTCTTGGCGGGGGGTCCCAGATACGCAGTATTTT	CASSSWRGVPDTQYF
TRBD1	NA	16	TRBV4-1	TRBJ1-1	TGCGCCAGCAGCCAAGGGTCAGGGGGCGGTGGCACTGAAGCTTTCTTT	CASSQGSGGGGTEAFF
NA	NA	17	TRBV7-2	TRBJ2-7	TGTGCCAGCAGCTTAGGCACTGCGGGTCTTTCCCTTTACGAGCAGTACTTC	CASSLGTAGLSLYEQYF
NA	NA	20	TRBV15	TRBJ1-5	TGTGCCACCAGCAGAGATCCAGGTTGGTCGGGGGGGCTGGGCAATCAGCCCCAGCATTTT	CATSRDPGWSGGLGNQPQHF
NA	NA	13	TRBV5-5	TRBJ2-7	TGTGCCAGCAGCTTCCTCCCTCCCTACGAGCAGTACTTC	CASSFLPPYEQYF